This paragraph covers one T cell receptor (beta chain) sequence. Its antigen is undetermined. The sample originates from a study of blood T cells in healthy people across ages. The germline gives CDR1 ENHRY, CDR2 SYGVKD. V lost 3 bases, J lost 5 bases, and 12 bases stayed unmatched. The CDR3 is made up of 17 amino acids. Overall study results and limits: Diversity was higher, and naive CD4+ cells more numerous, in long-lived donors than in aged donors. Expanded clonotype changes were possibly confounded by unknown donor CMV status.

Sample-barcoded 5' priming and a J-beta primer mix drove a second PCR of about 7 to 11 cycles. Sequencing yielded, for each sample, at least 2.5 million paired-end reads carrying CDR3. TCRdb redid the calling of the 5' RACE reads with MiXCR, one entry per CDR3 protein. The table lists 1.8 million or so distinct CDR3 sequences, roughly two fifths of them singletons. Extracted total RNA amounted to at least 5.5 micrograms for each sample. The V and J genes are TRBV10-3 and TRBJ2-3, with TRBD1 identical over 9 bases. This clonotype was sampled from a human donor in good health. Material for sequencing was blood. This chain's CDR3 is CAISDPSDRGIRDTQYF. The CDR3 DNA sequence: TGTGCCATCAGTGACCCATCCGACAGGGGGATCAGAGATACGCAGTATTTT.